The source of this TCR beta chain is a study of neurological immune-mediated disorders. A single record per CDR3 protein comes from TCRdb applying MiXCR to the 5' RACE reads. This table has roughly 14,000 distinct CDR3 sequences, about 10% appearing once. The specimen sequenced was PBMCs. The TCR originated in a woman aged 40-49 years in good health.

CDR3 coding DNA: TGTGCCTGGGGAATTAGGGGGCTCTCTGGAAACACCATATATTTT. It yields the protein CAWGIRGLSGNTIYF. The rearrangement uses TRBV30 and TRBJ1-3; 7 nucleotides align to TRBD1. The CDR3 is 15 amino acids. With V trimmed by 5 bases and J by 0 bases, 7 bases remained unmatched. Germline lookup yields CDR1 GTSNPN and CDR2 SVGIG (reference sequence).